The rows below give T cell receptor beta chains drawn from one sample of a study of blood T cell dynamics during melanoma immunotherapy. Profiling relied on immunoSEQ multiplex PCR, and the TCRdb table lists in-frame clones only, not all of them. Of roughly 9,700 clones detected, approximately 90% appear once; the ten largest clones hold less than 5%. The starting material was blood, obtained from a patient treated with checkpoint blockade. These receptors came from a human donor with melanoma. Both conserved end residues are part of each CDR3. Each record gives: V gene, J gene, D gene, clone size, CDR3 protein, CDR3 DNA. A D gene is named only where the DNA matches it firmly. Rows may omit the clone size; those that give it use once, few, many or a size class.

v_call: TRBV30
j_call: TRBJ1-3
d_call: -
clone_size: -
cdr3_aa: CAWSLPGNTIYF
cdr3_nt: TGTGCCTGGAGTCTACCTGGAAACACCATATATTTT

v_call: TRBV19
j_call: TRBJ1-1
d_call: -
clone_size: -
cdr3_aa: CASTLEGGWRMNTEAFF
cdr3_nt: TGTGCCAGTACCCTAGAAGGGGGGTGGAGAATGAACACTGAAGCTTTCTTT

v_call: TRBV27
j_call: TRBJ2-1
d_call: TRBD2
clone_size: -
cdr3_aa: CASSFRTSGTYNEQFF
cdr3_nt: TGTGCCAGCAGTTTTCGGACTAGCGGTACATACAATGAGCAGTTCTTC

v_call: TRBV11-2
j_call: TRBJ1-1
d_call: -
clone_size: -
cdr3_aa: CASSLRSQATEAFF
cdr3_nt: TGTGCCAGCAGCTTAAGATCGCAAGCCACTGAAGCTTTCTTT

v_call: TRBV4-3
j_call: TRBJ2-5
d_call: -
clone_size: few
cdr3_aa: CASSQAWSREKTQYF
cdr3_nt: TGCGCCAGCAGCCAAGCATGGTCTAGGGAAAAGACCCAGTACTTC

v_call: TRBV7-6
j_call: TRBJ2-7
d_call: TRBD1
clone_size: -
cdr3_aa: CASSLGGGTGESYEQYF
cdr3_nt: TGTGCCAGCAGCTTAGGGGGTGGTACAGGGGAGTCCTACGAGCAGTACTTC

v_call: TRBV27
j_call: TRBJ2-4
d_call: TRBD1
clone_size: -
cdr3_aa: CASSFVRTGEILAKNIQYF
cdr3_nt: TGTGCCAGCAGTTTCGTTCGGACAGGGGAGATCCTAGCCAAAAACATTCAGTACTTC

v_call: TRBV29-1
j_call: TRBJ2-2
d_call: TRBD2
clone_size: -
cdr3_aa: CSVRGVPGLDLRGELFF
cdr3_nt: TGCAGCGTTCGGGGGGTACCGGGACTAGACCTTCGCGGGGAGCTGTTTTTT

v_call: TRBV20-1
j_call: TRBJ1-1
d_call: -
clone_size: -
cdr3_aa: CSARLGAEAFF
cdr3_nt: TGCAGTGCTAGATTGGGCGCTGAAGCTTTCTTT

v_call: TRBV11-3
j_call: TRBJ1-1
d_call: -
clone_size: -
cdr3_aa: CASSQGGVTTEAFF
cdr3_nt: TGTGCCAGCAGTCAAGGGGGGGTGACCACTGAAGCTTTCTTT

v_call: TRBV6-1
j_call: TRBJ2-1
d_call: -
clone_size: -
cdr3_aa: CASSEKSESYNEQFF
cdr3_nt: TGTGCCAGCAGTGAAAAATCTGAATCCTACAATGAGCAGTTCTTC

v_call: TRBV15
j_call: TRBJ2-3
d_call: -
clone_size: -
cdr3_aa: CATSRGDAGTDTQYF
cdr3_nt: TGTGCCACCAGCAGGGGGGATGCCGGCACAGATACGCAGTATTTT

v_call: TRBV7-2
j_call: TRBJ2-3
d_call: TRBD2
clone_size: -
cdr3_aa: CASSLEGGRKRNTQYF
cdr3_nt: TGTGCCAGCAGCTTAGAGGGCGGGAGAAAGAGAAATACGCAGTATTTT

v_call: TRBV18
j_call: TRBJ2-1
d_call: TRBD2
clone_size: -
cdr3_aa: CASSPSPSGRPTPYNEQFF
cdr3_nt: TGTGCCAGCTCACCATCCCCTAGCGGGAGGCCCACACCCTACAATGAGCAGTTCTTC

v_call: TRBV5-1
j_call: TRBJ2-1
d_call: -
clone_size: -
cdr3_aa: CASSLGDSGSYNEQFF
cdr3_nt: TGCGCCAGCAGCTTGGGGGATTCCGGTTCCTACAATGAGCAGTTCTTC

v_call: TRBV6-5
j_call: TRBJ2-5
d_call: -
clone_size: -
cdr3_aa: CASSYGGPYQETQYF
cdr3_nt: TGTGCCAGCAGTTACGGGGGCCCCTACCAAGAGACCCAGTACTTC

v_call: TRBV29-1
j_call: TRBJ2-7
d_call: TRBD1
clone_size: once
cdr3_aa: CSVQGVSDEQYF
cdr3_nt: TGCAGCGTCCAGGGGGTTTCTGACGAGCAGTACTTC

v_call: TRBV6-6
j_call: TRBJ1-1
d_call: -
clone_size: -
cdr3_aa: CASNRNTEAFF
cdr3_nt: TGTGCCAGCAATCGGAACACTGAAGCTTTCTTT

v_call: TRBV5-5
j_call: TRBJ2-5
d_call: -
clone_size: -
cdr3_aa: CASSFDRLQYF
cdr3_nt: TGTGCCAGCAGCTTCGATCGTTTGCAGTACTTC

v_call: TRBV6-5
j_call: TRBJ1-1
d_call: TRBD1
clone_size: -
cdr3_aa: CASSYGQGSTEAFF
cdr3_nt: TGTGCCAGCAGTTACGGACAGGGCAGCACTGAAGCTTTCTTT

v_call: TRBV5-4
j_call: TRBJ2-5
d_call: -
clone_size: once
cdr3_aa: CASSFKLRAQETQYF
cdr3_nt: TGTGCCAGCAGCTTTAAGTTACGGGCCCAAGAGACCCAGTACTTC

v_call: TRBV18
j_call: TRBJ2-1
d_call: -
clone_size: -
cdr3_aa: CASSPPLTQVLYNEQFF
cdr3_nt: TGTGCCAGCTCACCACCGTTAACACAGGTTCTTTACAATGAGCAGTTCTTC

v_call: TRBV11-2
j_call: TRBJ2-7
d_call: TRBD2
clone_size: -
cdr3_aa: CASRGLAGLGSSYEQYF
cdr3_nt: TGTGCCAGCAGGGGACTAGCGGGACTTGGGAGCTCCTACGAGCAGTACTTC

v_call: TRBV5-6
j_call: TRBJ1-1
d_call: -
clone_size: -
cdr3_aa: CASRTSPQGGTEAFF
cdr3_nt: TGTGCCAGCAGAACGTCCCCACAGGGTGGGACTGAAGCTTTCTTT

v_call: TRBV27
j_call: TRBJ1-2
d_call: TRBD1
clone_size: few
cdr3_aa: CASSPGGYGYTF
cdr3_nt: TGTGCCAGCAGTCCAGGGGGTTATGGCTACACCTTC

v_call: TRBV30
j_call: TRBJ1-2
d_call: -
clone_size: -
cdr3_aa: CAWSVFGGAEGYTF
cdr3_nt: TGTGCCTGGAGTGTATTTGGGGGGGCGGAGGGCTACACCTTC